Below are 29 T cell receptor beta chains sequenced from a single sample in a study of T cells after yellow fever vaccination. MiXCR, run by TCRdb on the 5' RACE reads, gives a single entry per CDR3 protein. The profile shows about 310,000 distinct CDR3 sequences, around 3.6% of them singletons. This material consisted of PBMCs, taken on the day of the yellow fever booster vaccination. These receptors were taken from a man aged 18 to 35 who received the YFV17D yellow fever vaccine.

The J gene is TRBJ1-6, the V gene TRBV7-2; no firm D call. The CDR3 runs to 15 residues. Trimming took 1 base from V and 8 from J, leaving 12 bases between them. Germline lookup yields CDR1 SGHTA and CDR2 FQGNSA. CDR3 residues: CASSLERGLYSPLHF. The CDR3 DNA follows: TGTGCCAGCAGCTTAGAACGGGGTTTGTATTCACCCCTCCACTTT.

The gene calls are TRBV3-1 and TRBJ2-3; D could derive from TRBD1 or TRBD2 (8 bases each). V lost 3 bases, J lost 5 bases, and 18 bases lay in between. CDR1 and CDR2 from the germline V gene are LGHDT and YNNKEL (reference sequence). This CDR3 comprises 16 residues. As DNA, the CDR3 is TGTGCCAGCAGCCAGGGGGACAGGCTAGCGGGAGATACGCAGTATTTT. Amino acids: CASSQGDRLAGDTQYF.

This clonotype was counted at least ten times. J is TRBJ2-3 and V is TRBV5-1; D might be TRBD1 or TRBD2, each matching 5 bases. The CDR3 consists of 14 residues. Trimming left V 4 bases short and J 1 base short, with 10 bases between. Germline V gene lookup returns CDR1 SGHRS and CDR2 YFSETQ. CDR3 amino acids: CASSLGTRTDTQYF. The CDR3 nucleotides are TGCGCCAGCAGCCTCGGGACCCGCACAGATACGCAGTATTTT.

The V gene is TRBV10-3, the J gene TRBJ2-3; tentatively, D is TRBD2 (5 bases). Trimming removed 4 bases at V and 3 bases at J, with 20 bases between. Germline V gene sequence: CDR1 ENHRY, CDR2 SYGVKD. The CDR3 contains 17 residues. The CDR3, as DNA: TGTGCCATCAGTGGCTCCTTAGCAGGCTCGGGGACAGATACGCAGTATTTT. Its translation: CAISGSLAGSGTDTQYF.

V and J are TRBV3-1 and TRBJ1-2, with no clear D. Between the trimmed V and J ends, which lost 4 bases and 8 bases, there was a span of 14 bases. Germline values: CDR1 LGHDT, CDR2 YNNKEL (reference sequence). The length of the CDR3 is 13 residues. CDR3 coding DNA: TGTGCCAGCAGCCCAACAACTACTGGCGGCTACACCTTC. Encoded protein: CASSPTTTGGYTF.

V gene TRBV5-1 combines with J gene TRBJ1-4; TRBD1 might be the D (5 bases). The V gene lost 0 bases and the J gene lost 8 bases, with 17 bases spanning the gap. Germline V lookup: CDR1 SGHRS, CDR2 YFSETQ. This CDR3 has 16 amino acids. CDR3 sequence (DNA): TGCGCCAGCAGCTTGGTTCCCAAAACAGGATGGGAAAAACTGTTTTTT. Protein sequence: CASSLVPKTGWEKLFF.

This clonotype appeared many times. This sequence joins TRBV5-1 and TRBJ1-2; the match to TRBD1 covers 8 bases. The ends lost 4 bases at V and 10 bases at J; junction bases unmatched: 12. The CDR3 is 14 residues long. Germline V lookup: CDR1 SGHRS, CDR2 YFSETQ. The CDR3 reads CASSPQGASMAYTF. The CDR3 coding sequence is TGCGCCAGCAGCCCTCAGGGGGCCTCTATGGCCTACACCTTC.

In its sample, this clonotype was seen a few times. This chain connects TRBV11-2 to TRBJ2-7, with TRBD2 matching 7 bases. CDR3 length: 16 residues. Germline V gene data show CDR1 as SGHAT and CDR2 as FQNNGV. V was clipped by 5 bases and J by 1 base; unmatched bases: 11. The CDR3 reads CASSLRRGGNSYEQYF. CDR3 bases: TGTGCCAGCAGCCTCCGGCGGGGAGGGAATTCCTACGAGCAGTACTTC.

The chain carries TRBV18 and TRBJ2-3; D not resolved. The germline V gene encodes CDR1 KGHSH and CDR2 LQKENI. V dropped 3 bases and J dropped 1 base, with 11 bases sitting between them. CDR3 length equals 15 residues. CDR3 bases: TGTGCCAGCTCACCGGGCTATTCCCGCACAGATACGCAGTATTTT. Translating gives CASSPGYSRTDTQYF.

V is TRBV7-2 and J is TRBJ1-2, with D hard to call. The germline V gene has CDR1 SGHTA and CDR2 FQGNSA. Trimming removed 2 bases at V and 7 bases at J, with 11 bases between. The CDR3 has 13 amino acids. The CDR3 bases are TGTGCCAGCAGCTTACACGCCTCTCCTGGCTACACCTTC. This sequence encodes CASSLHASPGYTF.

At least ten counts were recorded for this clonotype. This rearrangement joins TRBV15 to TRBJ2-4; either TRBD1 or TRBD2 may supply D (5 bases each). V was shortened by 4 bases and J by 7 bases, with 11 bases between the two germline ends. The CDR3 has 13 residues. The germline CDR1 and CDR2 sequences are LNHNV and YYDKDF (reference sequence). CDR3 DNA sequence: TGTGCCACCAGCAACCGGGACGGGAACATTCAGTACTTC. This sequence encodes CATSNRDGNIQYF.

This clonotype was found many times. V is TRBV5-1 and J is TRBJ2-1; unclear D gene. Germline V gene sequence: CDR1 SGHRS, CDR2 YFSETQ. This CDR3 is 11 amino acids long. V was pared by 1 base and J by 8 bases, with 4 bases between. The CDR3 DNA sequence: TGCGCCAGCAGCTTGCGGGATGAGCAGTTCTTC. Translated, it gives CASSLRDEQFF.

This clonotype showed up many times. This chain connects TRBV20-1 to TRBJ1-5; maybe TRBD1 (6 bases). V shed 3 bases and J shed 6 bases, with 9 bases lying between them. Looked up from germline, CDR1 is DFQATT and CDR2 is SNEGSKA (reference sequence). The CDR3 loop spans 12 amino acids. CDR3: CSARGGGQPQHF. CDR3 nucleotide sequence: TGCAGTGCTAGGGGGGGCGGTCAGCCCCAGCATTTT.

V usage is TRBV11-2 and J usage is TRBJ1-1; no clear D gene. The CDR3 covers 13 residues. Trimming cost V 0 bases and J 5 bases, with 7 bases left between them. In germline, CDR1 is SGHAT, CDR2 FQNNGV. CDR3: CASSLERSTEAFF. The CDR3 nucleotides read TGTGCCAGCAGCTTAGAAAGATCGACTGAAGCTTTCTTT.

This clonotype was seen more than once but under ten times. This sequence joins TRBV27 and TRBJ2-1, with D possibly being TRBD1 (6 bases). V was trimmed by 0 bases and J by 8 bases, leaving 11 bases between them. The CDR3 loop spans 14 amino acids. CDR1 and CDR2 (germline): MNHEY, SMNVEV (reference sequence). The CDR3 DNA reads TGTGCCAGCAGTTTATCCCAGGGGTCGGATGAGCAGTTCTTC. This translates into CASSLSQGSDEQFF.

The chain couples TRBV3-1 to TRBJ2-7, with D perhaps matching TRBD1 or TRBD2 (5 bases each). V was clipped by 1 base and J by 3 bases, with 13 bases between them. The V gene's germline CDR1 is LGHDT and CDR2 YNNKEL (reference sequence). The length of the CDR3 is 15 residues. In DNA form, the CDR3 reads TGTGCCAGCAGCCAAGGATCGGGGCCCAGCTACGAGCAGTACTTC. Translation: CASSQGSGPSYEQYF.

This clonotype has only a few counts. The chain couples TRBV5-1 to TRBJ2-1; no firm D call. Trimming took off 4 bases at V and 0 bases at J, with 11 bases between the two ends. The germline gives CDR1 SGHRS, CDR2 YFSETQ. The CDR3 runs 15 residues. The CDR3 loop is CASSPPADSYNEQFF. CDR3 sequence (DNA): TGCGCCAGCAGCCCCCCGGCGGACTCCTACAATGAGCAGTTCTTC.

This clonotype has a count of ten or more. The chain combines TRBV12-3 or TRBV12-4 with TRBJ1-2, with a weak D call TRBD1 (6 bases). The CDR3 has 11 amino acids. V gave up 6 bases and J gave up 8 bases, with 10 bases separating them. CDR3 sequence (DNA): TGTGCCAGCAGCCGACAGGACGGCTACACCTTC. Translation gives CASSRQDGYTF.

This clonotype has at least ten counts. The gene calls are TRBV20-1 and TRBJ1-5; maybe TRBD1 (5 bases). The CDR3 length is 12 residues. The V gene lost 5 bases and the J gene lost 5 bases, with 10 bases spanning the gap. Germline loops: CDR1 DFQATT, CDR2 SNEGSKA (reference sequence). In nucleotides, the CDR3 is TGCAGTGCTCATCAGGGTGATCAGCCCCAGCATTTT. It is translated as CSAHQGDQPQHF.

This clonotype was observed many times. This chain joins TRBV27 and TRBJ2-1, with 9 bases aligning to TRBD1. V shed 4 bases and J 11 bases; nucleotides not matched to a gene: 6. Germline values: CDR1 MNHEY, CDR2 SMNVEV (reference sequence). This CDR3 contains 13 residues. CDR3 sequence (DNA): TGTGCCAGCAGTTCCCGACAGGGGGGAAAGCAGTTCTTC. The encoded protein is CASSSRQGGKQFF.

This clonotype was recorded at least ten times. The chain carries TRBV9 and TRBJ2-7; D might be TRBD1 or TRBD2, each matching 6 bases. Trimming took off 3 bases at V and 6 bases at J, with 19 bases between the two ends. The V gene's germline CDR1 is SGDLS and CDR2 YYNGEE. The CDR3 is 15 amino acids. DNA for the CDR3: TGTGCCAGCAGCGGGGGGGCAGGACAGAACATCGAGCAGTACTTC. It codes for CASSGGAGQNIEQYF. The full variable domain, in which reference TRBV9 and TRBJ2-7 provide the parts outside the CDR3, is DSGVTQTPKHLITATGQRVTLRCSPRSGDLSVYWYQQSLDQGLQFLIQYYNGEERAKGNILERFSAQQFPDLHSELNLSSLELGDSALYFCASSGGAGQNIEQYFGPGTRLTVT.

This chain connects TRBV5-5 to TRBJ2-1, with unresolved D. CDR1 is SGHKS, CDR2 YYEKEE, per germline (reference sequence). The CDR3 runs to 13 residues. Trimming took off 4 bases at V and 8 bases at J, with 13 bases between the two ends. The CDR3 DNA sequence: TGTGCCAGCAGCCTCCATACGTCCCATGAGCAGTTCTTC. This encodes CASSLHTSHEQFF.

In this sample, this clonotype turned up many times. CDR3: CASSPLMAETHRTDTQYF. CDR3 nucleotide sequence: TGTGCCAGCAGCCCATTAATGGCTGAGACGCATCGCACAGATACGCAGTATTTT. The chain links TRBV3-1 to TRBJ2-3; no definite D call. The germline gives CDR1 LGHDT, CDR2 YNNKEL (reference sequence). Trimming took 4 bases from V and 1 from J, leaving 21 bases between them. CDR3 length equals 18 residues.

As DNA, the CDR3 is TGCGCCAGCAGCTTGGCTGAAGTCTATCGCACTGAAGCTTTCTTT. It encodes CASSLAEVYRTEAFF. The chain joins TRBV5-1 to TRBJ1-1; no clear D gene. Trimming stripped 0 bases from V and 4 bases from J, with 13 bases between. Germline V CDR1 and CDR2: SGHRS, YFSETQ. This CDR3 comprises 15 residues.

This chain connects TRBV20-1 to TRBJ2-3, with D possibly being TRBD2 (6 bases). Germline CDR1 and CDR2: DFQATT and SNEGSKA (reference sequence). The CDR3 contains 12 residues. CDR3 bases: TGCGGCCTCGGCGGAGGCGGGAATACGCAGTATTTT. Translation gives CGLGGGGNTQYF.

This clonotype was recorded many times. The chain joins TRBV27 to TRBJ1-2; D ambiguous. V was trimmed by 5 bases and J by 7 bases, leaving 20 bases between them. CDR1 is MNHEY and CDR2 is SMNVEV in the germline V gene (reference sequence). The CDR3 spans 15 residues. In DNA form, the CDR3 reads TGTGCCAGCAGTCCCGGACCCTCGTCTTGGGGTGGCTACACCTTC. Amino acid sequence: CASSPGPSSWGGYTF.

There are a few counts of this clonotype. The chain employs TRBV20-1 and TRBJ2-1; 13 nucleotides align to TRBD2. V lost 1 base and J lost 3; bases outside the gene matches: 0. The CDR3 has 15 residues. CDR1 and CDR2 from the germline V gene are DFQATT and SNEGSKA (reference sequence). The CDR3 sequence is CSARGTSGGYNEQFF. The CDR3 DNA sequence: TGCAGTGCTAGAGGGACTAGCGGGGGCTACAATGAGCAGTTCTTC.

The sample holds many counts of this clonotype. This sequence joins TRBV7-2 and TRBJ2-5; D is undetermined. Deletions cut 6 bases from V and 2 bases from J, with 16 bases between. The CDR3 runs to 15 residues. CDR1 is SGHTA and CDR2 is FQGNSA in the germline V gene. The CDR3 DNA follows: TGTGCCAGCAGAGGTAGCTTCACAATGCAAGAGACCCAGTACTTC. As protein: CASRGSFTMQETQYF.

This clonotype has a count of ten or more. V is TRBV7-8 and J is TRBJ2-2; TRBD1 matches 9 bases. The CDR3 extends over 19 amino acids. The germline gives CDR1 SGHVS, CDR2 FQNEAQ. V lost 5 bases, J lost 0 bases, and 13 bases stayed unmatched. CDR3 region: CASSPRATGGPSNTGELFF. The CDR3 DNA sequence: TGTGCCAGCAGCCCAAGAGCTACAGGGGGCCCCTCGAACACCGGGGAGCTGTTTTTT.